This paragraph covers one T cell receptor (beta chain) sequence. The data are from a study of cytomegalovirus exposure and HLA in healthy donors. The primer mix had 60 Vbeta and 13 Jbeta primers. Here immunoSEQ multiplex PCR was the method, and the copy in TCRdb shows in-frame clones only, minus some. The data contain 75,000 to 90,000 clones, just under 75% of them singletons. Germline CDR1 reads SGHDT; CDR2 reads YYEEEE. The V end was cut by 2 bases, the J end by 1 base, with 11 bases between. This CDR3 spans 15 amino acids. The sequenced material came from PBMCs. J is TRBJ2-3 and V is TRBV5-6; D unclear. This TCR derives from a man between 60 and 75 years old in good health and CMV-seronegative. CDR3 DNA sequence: TGTGCCAGCAGCTTAGATGGCAAACGCACAGATACGCAGTATTTT. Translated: CASSLDGKRTDTQYF.